This T cell receptor beta chain was documented in a study of shared clonotypes between healthy human individuals. Trimming at V came to 1 base and at J to 9 bases, leaving 9 bases not matched to a gene. The CDR3 contains 15 residues. Germline loops: CDR1 SEHNR, CDR2 FQNEAQ (reference sequence). Some clones are missing from TCRdb's copy, which holds only in-frame ones; the method was immunoSEQ multiplex PCR. The sample has about 2 million clones, 90% to 95% seen once. The sample was naive CD4+ T cells sorted from blood. Subset defined: CD45RA+ positively selected. This rearrangement joins TRBV7-9 to TRBJ1-1; 9 bases fit TRBD1. This TCR came from a man aged 18 to 29 in good health. The CDR3 DNA sequence: TGTGCCAGCAGCTTAGTAGCCGGGACAGGGAGGAAAGCTTTCTTT. It specifies CASSLVAGTGRKAFF.